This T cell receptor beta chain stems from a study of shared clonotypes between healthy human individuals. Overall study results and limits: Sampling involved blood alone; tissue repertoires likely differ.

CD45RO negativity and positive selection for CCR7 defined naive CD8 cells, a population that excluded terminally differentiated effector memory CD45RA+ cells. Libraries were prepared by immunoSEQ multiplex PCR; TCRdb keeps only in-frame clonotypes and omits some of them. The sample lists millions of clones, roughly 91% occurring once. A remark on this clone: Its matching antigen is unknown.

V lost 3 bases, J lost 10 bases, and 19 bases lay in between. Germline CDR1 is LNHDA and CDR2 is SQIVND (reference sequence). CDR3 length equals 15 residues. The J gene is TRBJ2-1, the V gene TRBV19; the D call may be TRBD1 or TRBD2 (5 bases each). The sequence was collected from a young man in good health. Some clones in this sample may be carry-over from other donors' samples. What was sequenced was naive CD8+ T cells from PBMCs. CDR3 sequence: CASSMKRAGPDEQFF. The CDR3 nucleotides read TGTGCCAGTAGTATGAAGAGGGCAGGGCCGGACGAGCAGTTCTTC. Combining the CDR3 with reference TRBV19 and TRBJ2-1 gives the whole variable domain DGGITQSPKYLFRKEGQNVTLSCEQNLNHDAMYWYRQDPGQGLRLIYYSQIVNDFQKGDIAEGYSVSREKKESFPLTVTSAQKNPTAFYLCASSMKRAGPDEQFFGPGTRLTVL.